This T cell receptor (beta chain) was sequenced for a study of STAT5B mutations in CD4+ large granular lymphocyte leukemia. Libraries were prepared by immunoSEQ multiplex PCR; TCRdb keeps only in-frame clonotypes and omits some of them. The sample comprises over 35,000 clones, roughly 85% of which are singletons, and 1% to 1.5% rests with the top ten. Whole-study findings and limits: Top patient clones used TRBV06 genes more often: 8/27 versus 2/35 in controls. Patient CD4-sorted repertoires looked more clonal than healthy CD4+ repertoires, even without putative leukemic clones.

J was trimmed by 6 bases and V by 6 bases; bases with no gene match: 13. CDR3 size: 15 residues. CDR1 is MDHEN, CDR2 SYDVKM, per germline. As concerns this clone: The antigen is unknown.

This chain joins TRBV28 and TRBJ1-1; 7 bases line up with TRBD1. The sequenced material came from CD4+ T cells from blood buffy coats. The sequence derives from a human donor in good health. Here the CDR3 DNA reads TGTGCCAGCAGCACTGAGGGGGCGGGTTTGGCTGAAGCTTTCTTT. This gives the protein CASSTEGAGLAEAFF.